A single sample is the source of the 9 T cell receptor beta chains below, sequenced in a study of beta chain features in type 1 diabetes. General observations from the study: Type 1 diabetes patients had moderately but significantly shorter TCRB CDR3s in all four CD4+ subsets.

Which antigens these TCRs recognize remains unknown. What was sequenced were expressed TCRB transcripts, since all of the isolated RNA had been reverse transcribed. Generated by immunoSEQ multiplex PCR, the TCRdb table keeps only in-frame clones and is missing some. The top ten hold under 0.02% of the sample, which has hundreds of thousands of clones, roughly an eighth seen once. The source material was naive CD4+ T cells from blood. These receptors came from a man younger than 40 with type 1 diabetes.

The chain couples TRBV27 to TRBJ2-1; TRBD2 aligns across 11 bases. Trimming removed 2 bases from V and 1 base from J; junction bases left unmatched: 7. This CDR3 region has 18 residues. Germline V gene sequence: CDR1 MNHEY, CDR2 SMNVEV (reference sequence). The CDR3 protein is CASSLKGLAALSYNEQFF. CDR3 sequence (DNA): TGTGCCAGCAGTTTAAAGGGACTAGCGGCCCTATCCTACAATGAGCAGTTCTTC.

In this sample, this clone turned up a few times. The chain couples TRBV4-3 to TRBJ2-5, with D hard to call. Trimming took 2 bases from V and 5 from J, leaving 12 bases between them. Germline V gene data show CDR1 as LGHNA and CDR2 as YSLEER. This CDR3 contains 14 residues. CDR3 sequence (DNA): TGCGCCAGCAGCCAATCCCAAATCGGGGAGACCCAGTACTTC. Protein: CASSQSQIGETQYF.

This clone was observed a single time. J is TRBJ2-3 and V is TRBV5-6; 7 bases line up with TRBD1. The CDR3 totals 16 residues. Germline values: CDR1 SGHDT, CDR2 YYEEEE. V trimming: 4 bases; J trimming: 9 bases; junction bases outside the gene matches: 17. The CDR3 DNA sequence: TGTGCCAGCAGCCCAATCAGCCCTCCTGGGGGACAGACGCAGTATTTT. Translating it yields CASSPISPPGGQTQYF.

The chain recombines TRBV7-3 with TRBJ2-1, with 12 nucleotides matching TRBD1. V dropped 5 bases and J dropped 8; count of bases not matched to a gene: 19. Per the germline V gene, CDR1 is SGHTA and CDR2 is FQGTGA. The CDR3 sequence is 19 residues long. DNA for the CDR3: TGTGCCAGCAGCCCAAAGGGGGGACAGGGGGCGGCTAGGGGCGATGAGCAGTTCTTC. Amino acid sequence: CASSPKGGQGAARGDEQFF.

The chain uses TRBV27 and TRBJ2-3, with D maybe TRBD2 (6 bases). Germline loops: CDR1 MNHEY, CDR2 SMNVEV (reference sequence). CDR3 length equals 13 residues. V was pared by 11 bases and J by 5 bases, with 17 bases between. This CDR3 is CAGVTWEVDTQYF. CDR3 in DNA: TGTGCCGGGGTTACCTGGGAGGTAGATACGCAGTATTTT.

This clone was observed a handful of times. The chain uses TRBV10-3 and TRBJ1-2; 9 bases are a match to TRBD1. Unmatched junction bases numbered 11, after V lost 8 bases and J lost 4 bases. The germline CDR1 and CDR2 sequences are ENHRY and SYGVKD. This CDR3 region has 15 residues. This chain's CDR3 is CAIRPGTGTAYGYTF. The CDR3 coding sequence is TGTGCCATCCGTCCCGGGACAGGGACTGCCTATGGCTACACCTTC.

The CDR3 bases are TGTGCCAGCTCACCGGACAGGGTAGAAGCTTTCTTT. It is translated as CASSPDRVEAFF. The chain uses TRBV18 and TRBJ1-1, with 8 bases fitting TRBD1. Germline V gene sequence: CDR1 KGHSH, CDR2 LQKENI. V was clipped by 3 bases and J by 8 bases; unmatched bases: 2. The length of the CDR3 is 12 residues.

V gene TRBV10-3 combines with J gene TRBJ2-5, with 8 bases identical to TRBD1. The J segment lost 2 bases and the V segment lost 2 bases, leaving 4 bases of the junction unmatched. The CDR3 consists of 15 residues. Germline V CDR1 and CDR2: ENHRY, SYGVKD. CDR3 residues: CAISEDRGRQETQYF. The CDR3 DNA is TGTGCCATCAGTGAGGACAGGGGAAGGCAAGAGACCCAGTACTTC.

The V gene is TRBV12-5, the J gene TRBJ2-2, with D perhaps matching TRBD1 (7 bases). Deletions cut 1 base from V and 2 bases from J, with 11 bases between. CDR3 length equals 16 residues. Germline CDR1 is LGHNT and CDR2 is FRNRAP. The chain's CDR3 is CASGLGGTVNTGELFF. CDR3 sequence (DNA): TGTGCTAGTGGTTTGGGCGGGACAGTTAACACCGGGGAGCTGTTTTTT.